Detailed here is one T cell receptor (beta chain). Its matching antigen is unknown. The PCR ran on 60 Vbeta and 13 Jbeta primers. Generated by immunoSEQ multiplex PCR, the TCRdb table keeps only in-frame clones and is missing some. The repertoire holds over 110,000 clones, with 65% to 85% as singletons. The record originates from a study of cytomegalovirus exposure and HLA in healthy donors. Study outcomes and limitations: Most CMV-associated TCR beta chains appeared HLA-restricted in a later analysis. Some TCR beta chains (roughly 150 of them) were listed as cytomegalovirus-associated. Later analysis identified a missense DCLRE1C variant that was linked to TCR beta V- and J-gene trimming. In a later analysis, DRB1 alleles had the most associated TCRs; HLA-C alleles the fewest.

Between the trimmed V and J ends, which lost 3 bases and 5 bases, there was a span of 8 bases. Germline V gene sequence: CDR1 SNHLY, CDR2 FYNNEI. The CDR3 covers 13 residues. The clonotype was recovered from a male donor in good health and CMV-seronegative. The sample taken for sequencing was PBMCs. The V gene is TRBV2, the J gene TRBJ2-1; unclear D gene. CDR3 nucleotide sequence: TGTGCCAGCAGTGACCCCCCTAACAATGAGCAGTTCTTC. This encodes CASSDPPNNEQFF.